This T cell receptor (beta chain) appears in the sequencing data of a study of cytomegalovirus exposure and HLA in healthy donors. General observations from the study: Only CMV serostatus was available as immune exposure information. For TCR beta chains, V- and J-gene trimming was later linked to a missense DCLRE1C variant. With high specificity and sensitivity, the classifier reportedly diagnosed cytomegalovirus status.

Deletions cut 3 bases from V and 0 bases from J, with 12 bases between. Germline CDR1 SGDLS, CDR2 YYNGEE. The CDR3 sequence is 15 residues long. A remark on this clone: The antigen is not known.

The study sampled nominally healthy donors, though unrecorded immune exposures were likely. In the PCR, 60 Vbeta and 13 Jbeta primers were used. Some clones are missing from TCRdb's copy, which holds only in-frame ones; the method was immunoSEQ multiplex PCR. The sample includes about 210,000 clones, approximately 82% of them seen just once. The sample taken for sequencing was PBMCs. The origin of this receptor is a woman in her forties or fifties in good health and CMV-seropositive. This chain connects TRBV9 to TRBJ1-1; possibly TRBD1 for D (6 bases). The CDR3 spells CASSATTGLNTEAFF. As DNA, the CDR3 is TGTGCCAGCAGCGCAACGACAGGTTTGAACACTGAAGCTTTCTTT.